Here is one TCR beta chain with its context. The data derive from a study of T cell changes during pregnancy in multiple sclerosis. This table comes from immunoSEQ multiplex PCR, and its TCRdb copy is limited to in-frame clones, with some not included. The data show roughly 83,000 clones, with about nine tenths seen just once and 3.5% held by the top ten. The trim removed 8 bases at V and 2 bases at J, leaving 9 bases unmatched. The CDR3 consists of 15 residues. From germline, CDR1 is SEHNR and CDR2 FQNEAQ (reference sequence). The clonotype originates from a female donor in good health, serving as a control in a pregnancy study. Some clones in this sample may be carry-over from other donors' samples. The rearrangement joins TRBV7-9 to TRBJ2-5; 9 bases map to TRBD2. This specimen was PBMCs, taken in the first trimester of pregnancy. The CDR3, as DNA: TGTGCCAGCGTGAGAGCGGGGGGACAACAAGAGACCCAGTACTTC. Its translation is CASVRAGGQQETQYF.